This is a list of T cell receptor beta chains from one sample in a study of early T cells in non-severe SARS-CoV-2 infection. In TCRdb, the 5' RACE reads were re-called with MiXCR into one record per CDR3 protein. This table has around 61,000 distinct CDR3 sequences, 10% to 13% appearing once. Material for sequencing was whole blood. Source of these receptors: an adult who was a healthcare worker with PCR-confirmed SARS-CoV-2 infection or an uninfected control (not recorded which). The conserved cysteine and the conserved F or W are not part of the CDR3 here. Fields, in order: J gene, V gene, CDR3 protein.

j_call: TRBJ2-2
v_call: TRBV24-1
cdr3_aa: ATSGSAGTGELF

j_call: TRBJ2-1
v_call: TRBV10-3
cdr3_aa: AISAGTRGSSYNEQF

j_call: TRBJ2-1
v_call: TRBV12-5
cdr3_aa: ASDGNEQF

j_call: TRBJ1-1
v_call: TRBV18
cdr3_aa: ASSLNRDTEAF

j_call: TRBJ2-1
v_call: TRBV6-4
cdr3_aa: ASSEGAGGGEQF

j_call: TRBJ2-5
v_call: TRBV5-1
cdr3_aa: ASSQTTGRETQY

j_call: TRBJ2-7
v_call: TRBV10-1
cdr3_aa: ASSEGQGFHEQY

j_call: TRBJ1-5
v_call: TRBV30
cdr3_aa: AWSGWGRNQPQH

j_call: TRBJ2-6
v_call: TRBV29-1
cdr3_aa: SVDGGSSGANVLT

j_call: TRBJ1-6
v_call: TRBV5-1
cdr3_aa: ASSSWTGGSYNSPLH

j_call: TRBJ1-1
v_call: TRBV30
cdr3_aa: VVQGNTEAF

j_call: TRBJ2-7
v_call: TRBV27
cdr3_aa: ASSWLAGGDEQY

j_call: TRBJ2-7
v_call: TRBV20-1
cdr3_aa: SARGRGRVAGEQY

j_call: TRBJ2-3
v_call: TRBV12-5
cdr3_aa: ASGLGTLRADTQY

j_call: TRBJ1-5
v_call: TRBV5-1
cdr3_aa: ASSPDRGSQYSNQPQH

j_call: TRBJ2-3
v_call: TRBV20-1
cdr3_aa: SARSGSGTDTQY

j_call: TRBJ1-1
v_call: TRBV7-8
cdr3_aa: ASSSTGYYTEAF

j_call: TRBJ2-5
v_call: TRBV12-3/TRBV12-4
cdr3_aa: ASSLRAGGTQY

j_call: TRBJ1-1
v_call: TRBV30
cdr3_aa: AWSVKLARDEAF

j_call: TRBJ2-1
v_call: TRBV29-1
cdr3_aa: SATTWSSYNEQF

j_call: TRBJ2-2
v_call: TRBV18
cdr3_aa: ASSPQSTGELF

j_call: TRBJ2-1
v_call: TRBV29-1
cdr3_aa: SAAGQGAYNEQF

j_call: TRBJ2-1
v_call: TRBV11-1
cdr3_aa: ASSRRLAGDNEQF

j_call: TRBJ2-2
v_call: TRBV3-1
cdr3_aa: ASSPGLAGRETGELF

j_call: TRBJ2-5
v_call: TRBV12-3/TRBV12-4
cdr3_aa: ASSREETQY

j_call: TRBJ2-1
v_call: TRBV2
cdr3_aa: ASSYTGTSRNNEQF

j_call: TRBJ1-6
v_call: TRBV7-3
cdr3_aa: ASSSGFTDSPLH

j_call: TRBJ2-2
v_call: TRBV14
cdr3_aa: ASSQDGAGTVFTGELF

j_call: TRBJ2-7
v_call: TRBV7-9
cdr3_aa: ASSRGDSSYEQY

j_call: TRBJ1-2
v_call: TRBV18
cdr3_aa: ASSPPASRGPNYGYT

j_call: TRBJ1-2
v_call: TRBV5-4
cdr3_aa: ASSLVGSYGYT

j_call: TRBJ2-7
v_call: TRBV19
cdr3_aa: ASRTSGGEQY

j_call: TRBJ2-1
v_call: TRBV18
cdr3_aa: ASSFRLAGGDEQF

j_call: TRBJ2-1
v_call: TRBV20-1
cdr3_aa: SARDPTSGGNEQF

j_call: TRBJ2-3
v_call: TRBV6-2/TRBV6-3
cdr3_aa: ASLRGLLKDTQY

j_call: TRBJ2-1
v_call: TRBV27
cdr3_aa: ASSLRGVPF

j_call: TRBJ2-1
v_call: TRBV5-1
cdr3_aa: ASSLTGGYNEQF

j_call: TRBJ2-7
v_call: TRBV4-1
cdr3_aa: ASSRDDTLGGEQY

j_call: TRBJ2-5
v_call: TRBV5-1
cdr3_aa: ASRQTGPLGETQY